Listed below are T cell receptor beta chains from one sample, sequenced in a study of graft-versus-host responses after intestinal transplantation. Assay used: immunoSEQ multiplex PCR; TCRdb lists only in-frame clones, some missing. Of 20,000 to 30,000 clones in the sample, around nine tenths were seen once. The specimen comprised PBMCs, sampled approximately 39 days after intestinal transplant. The receptors were sampled from a human patient who received an intestinal transplant, so some T cells may come from the graft donor. The CDR3 runs from the conserved cysteine through the conserved F or W. D genes are given only for firm matches. Rows may omit the clone size; those that give it use once, few, many or a size class.

-	-	TRBV12-5	TRBJ2-7	CASGFPLPDSHEQYF	TGTGCTAGTGGTTTCCCCCTCCCGGACAGCCACGAGCAGTACTTC
-	TRBD1	TRBV27	TRBJ2-1	CASKYRAGGLDEQFF	TGTGCCAGCAAGTACAGGGCAGGGGGCTTAGATGAGCAGTTCTTC
once	-	TRBV7-3	TRBJ2-2	CASSRSWKAGELFF	TGTGCCAGCAGCCGATCTTGGAAGGCCGGGGAGCTGTTTTTT
-	-	TRBV6-6	TRBJ1-4	CASSASTANEKLFF	TGTGCCAGCAGCGCGAGTACGGCTAATGAAAAACTGTTTTTT
-	TRBD2	TRBV28	TRBJ2-1	CASSLGLAGIYNEQFF	TGTGCCAGCAGCTTGGGTTTAGCGGGAATCTACAATGAGCAGTTCTTC
once	-	TRBV11-3	TRBJ2-1	CASTQVTSFYNEQFF	TGTGCCAGCACCCAGGTTACAAGCTTCTACAATGAGCAGTTCTTC
-	-	TRBV4-1	TRBJ2-7	CASSQDLAGSASYEQYF	TGCGCCAGCAGCCAAGATCTGGCCGGGAGCGCCTCCTACGAGCAGTACTTC
once	TRBD1	TRBV30	TRBJ1-1	CAWSPGQGKTEAFF	TGTGCCTGGAGTCCCGGACAGGGAAAGACTGAAGCTTTCTTT
-	-	TRBV21-1	TRBJ1-2	CASSKTPDREGYTF	TGTGCCAGCAGCAAAACCCCCGACAGGGAAGGCTACACCTTC
-	-	TRBV7-9	TRBJ1-1	CASSLGINEAFF	TGTGCCAGCAGCTTGGGGATAAATGAAGCTTTCTTT
-	-	TRBV6-7	TRBJ2-1	CASPPLGRQGTSSYNEQFF	TGTGCCAGCCCCCCCCTTGGCAGGCAAGGAACAAGCTCCTACAATGAGCAGTTCTTC
-	-	TRBV9	TRBJ2-1	CASSANNEQFF	TGTGCCAGCAGCGCCAACAATGAGCAGTTCTTC
-	TRBD2	TRBV4-1	TRBJ2-7	CASSQDPIQAGNFAYEQYF	TGCGCCAGCAGCCAAGATCCGATCCAAGCGGGAAACTTTGCCTACGAGCAGTACTTC
-	-	TRBV5-5	TRBJ2-5	CASSLWTSGMGETQYF	TGTGCCAGCAGCTTGTGGACGTCGGGCATGGGGGAGACCCAGTACTTC
-	TRBD1	TRBV6-1	TRBJ1-4	CASTLGQVEKLFF	TGTGCCAGCACCCTCGGACAGGTCGAAAAACTGTTTTTT
-	-	TRBV27	TRBJ2-7	CASSRGGREQYF	TGTGCCAGCAGCAGAGGGGGGCGGGAGCAGTACTTC
-	TRBD1	TRBV4-1	TRBJ1-2	CASSQEVQGAHGYTF	TGCGCCAGCAGCCAAGAAGTGCAGGGGGCGCATGGCTACACCTTC
-	-	TRBV9	TRBJ1-5	CASGDGGKQPQHF	TGTGCCAGCGGTGACGGGGGCAAGCAGCCCCAGCATTTT
-	TRBD1	TRBV7-4	TRBJ1-2	CASTQAPDRDGYTF	TGTGCCAGCACCCAGGCCCCGGACAGGGATGGCTACACCTTC
-	-	TRBV28	TRBJ1-5	CASSLTNNQPQHF	TGTGCCAGCAGTTTGACCAACAATCAGCCCCAGCATTTT
-	-	TRBV29-1	TRBJ1-1	CSVKDGKNTEAFF	TGCAGCGTTAAGGACGGGAAAAACACTGAAGCTTTCTTT
-	-	TRBV9	TRBJ1-6	CASSSKTPWAGYNSPLHF	TGTGCCAGCAGCTCCAAAACTCCGTGGGCAGGGTATAATTCACCCCTCCACTTT
-	-	TRBV5-6	TRBJ2-3	CVSSLLSLTDTQYF	TGTGTCAGCAGCTTGTTAAGCCTCACAGATACGCAGTATTTT
few	TRBD1	TRBV2	TRBJ1-1	CASSLQGAFTEAFF	TGTGCCAGCAGTTTACAGGGGGCGTTTACTGAAGCTTTCTTT
-	-	TRBV6-1	TRBJ2-7	CASSGPRTATYEQYF	TGTGCCAGCAGCGGACCTCGGACGGCTACCTACGAGCAGTACTTC
-	TRBD1	TRBV5-1	TRBJ2-1	CASSGDRLIYNEQFF	TGCGCCAGCAGTGGGGACAGGCTAATCTACAATGAGCAGTTCTTC
-	-	TRBV5-5	TRBJ2-7	CASSLGDGDYEQYF	TGTGCCAGCAGCTTGGGGGACGGGGACTACGAGCAGTACTTC
once	-	TRBV19	TRBJ2-5	CASSIAGREETQYF	TGTGCCAGTAGTATAGCGGGCAGGGAAGAGACCCAGTACTTC
-	TRBD1	TRBV6-5	TRBJ2-7	CASSAPGQGWYEQYF	TGTGCCAGCAGTGCCCCGGGACAGGGGTGGTACGAGCAGTACTTC
few	-	TRBV6-5	TRBJ2-7	CASSYSGTPGYEQYF	TGTGCCAGCAGTTACTCAGGGACCCCGGGTTACGAGCAGTACTTC
-	-	TRBV6-1	TRBJ1-5	CASSEAGGTDQPQHF	TGTGCCAGCAGTGAAGCGGGGGGGACCGATCAGCCCCAGCATTTT